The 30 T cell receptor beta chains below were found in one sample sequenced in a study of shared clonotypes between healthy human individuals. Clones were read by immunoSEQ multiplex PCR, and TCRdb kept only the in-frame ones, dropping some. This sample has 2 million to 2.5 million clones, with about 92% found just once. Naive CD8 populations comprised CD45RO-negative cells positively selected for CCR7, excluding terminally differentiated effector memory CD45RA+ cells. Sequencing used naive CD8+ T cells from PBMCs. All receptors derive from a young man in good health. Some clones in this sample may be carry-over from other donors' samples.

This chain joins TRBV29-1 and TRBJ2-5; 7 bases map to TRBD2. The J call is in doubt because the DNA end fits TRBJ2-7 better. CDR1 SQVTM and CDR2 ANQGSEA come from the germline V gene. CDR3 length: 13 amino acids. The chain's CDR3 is CSVTSGGRDEQYF. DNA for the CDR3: TGCAGCGTAACCTCGGGGGGTAGGGACGAGCAGTACTTC.

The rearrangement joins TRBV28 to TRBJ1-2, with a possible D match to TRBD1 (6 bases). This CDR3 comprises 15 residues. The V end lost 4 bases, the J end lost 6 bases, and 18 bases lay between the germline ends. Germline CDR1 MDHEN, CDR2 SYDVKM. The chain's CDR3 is CASSSPAQGEDGYTF. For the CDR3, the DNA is TGTGCCAGCAGTTCGCCAGCACAGGGTGAGGATGGCTACACCTTC.

This CDR3 reads CASSFYRGIEEQFF. CDR3 nucleotide sequence: TGTGCCAGCAGCTTCTACAGGGGAATAGAGGAGCAGTTCTTC. V and J are TRBV5-6 and TRBJ2-1, with 7 nucleotides matching TRBD1. CDR1 and CDR2 from the germline V gene are SGHDT and YYEEEE. The CDR3 length is 14 residues. V lost 2 bases to trimming and J lost 10 bases; unmatched junction nucleotides: 9.

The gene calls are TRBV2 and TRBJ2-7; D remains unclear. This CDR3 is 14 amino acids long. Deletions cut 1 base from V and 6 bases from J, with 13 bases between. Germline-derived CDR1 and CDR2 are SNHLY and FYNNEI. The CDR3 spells CASSEEVARVEQYF. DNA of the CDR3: TGTGCCAGCAGTGAAGAGGTTGCCAGAGTCGAGCAGTACTTC.

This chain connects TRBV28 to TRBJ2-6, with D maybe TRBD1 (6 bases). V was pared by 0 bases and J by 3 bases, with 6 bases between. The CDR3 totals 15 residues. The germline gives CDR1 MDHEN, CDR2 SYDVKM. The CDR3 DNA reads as TGTGCCAGCAGTTTATGGGACAGTGGGGCCAACGTCCTGACTTTC. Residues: CASSLWDSGANVLTF.

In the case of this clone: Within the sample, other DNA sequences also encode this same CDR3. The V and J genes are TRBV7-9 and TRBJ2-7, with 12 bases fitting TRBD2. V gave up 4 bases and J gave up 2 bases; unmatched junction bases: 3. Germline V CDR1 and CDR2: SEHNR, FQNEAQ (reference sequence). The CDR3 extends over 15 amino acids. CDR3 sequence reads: CASSSGLAGPYEQYF. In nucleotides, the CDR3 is TGTGCCAGCAGCTCAGGACTAGCGGGGCCCTACGAGCAGTACTTC.

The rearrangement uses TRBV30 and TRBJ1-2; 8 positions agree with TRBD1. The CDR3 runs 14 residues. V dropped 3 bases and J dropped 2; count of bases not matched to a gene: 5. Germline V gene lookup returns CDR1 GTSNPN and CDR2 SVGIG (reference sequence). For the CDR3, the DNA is TGTGCCTGGAGAGTGCAGGGGGCCAACTATGGCTACACCTTC. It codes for CAWRVQGANYGYTF.

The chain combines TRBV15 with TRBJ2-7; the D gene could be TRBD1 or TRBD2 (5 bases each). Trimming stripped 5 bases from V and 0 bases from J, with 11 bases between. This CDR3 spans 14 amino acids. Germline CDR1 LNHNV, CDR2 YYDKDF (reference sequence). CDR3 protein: CATSPRDGSYEQYF. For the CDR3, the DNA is TGTGCCACCAGCCCCCGGGACGGCTCCTACGAGCAGTACTTC.

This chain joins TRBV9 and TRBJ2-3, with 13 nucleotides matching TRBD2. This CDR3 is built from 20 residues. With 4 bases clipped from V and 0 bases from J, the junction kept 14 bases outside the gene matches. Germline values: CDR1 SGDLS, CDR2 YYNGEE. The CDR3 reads CASSSSLTSGRAGSTDTQYF. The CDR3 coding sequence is TGTGCCAGCAGCTCGAGCCTCACTAGCGGGAGGGCCGGTAGCACAGATACGCAGTATTTT. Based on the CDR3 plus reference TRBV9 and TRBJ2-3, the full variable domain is DSGVTQTPKHLITATGQRVTLRCSPRSGDLSVYWYQQSLDQGLQFLIQYYNGEERAKGNILERFSAQQFPDLHSELNLSSLELGDSALYFCASSSSLTSGRAGSTDTQYFGPGTRLTVL.

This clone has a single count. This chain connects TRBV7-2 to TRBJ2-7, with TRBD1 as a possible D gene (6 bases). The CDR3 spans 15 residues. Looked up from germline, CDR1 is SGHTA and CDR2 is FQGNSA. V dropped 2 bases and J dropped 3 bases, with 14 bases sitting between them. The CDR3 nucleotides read TGTGCCAGCAGCTTAATCACAGGGTCAATCTACGAGCAGTACTTC. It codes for CASSLITGSIYEQYF.

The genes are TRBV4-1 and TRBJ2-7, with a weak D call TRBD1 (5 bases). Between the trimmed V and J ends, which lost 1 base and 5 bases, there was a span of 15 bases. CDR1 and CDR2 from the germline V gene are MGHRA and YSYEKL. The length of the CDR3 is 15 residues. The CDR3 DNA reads TGCGCCAGCAGCCAAGGGACCCCCCCAGGGAACGAGCAGTACTTC. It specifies CASSQGTPPGNEQYF.

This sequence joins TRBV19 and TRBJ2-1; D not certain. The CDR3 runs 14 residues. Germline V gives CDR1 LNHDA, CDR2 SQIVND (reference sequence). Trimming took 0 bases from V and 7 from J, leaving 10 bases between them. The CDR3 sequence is CASSIDHYGNEQFF. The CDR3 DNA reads TGTGCCAGTAGTATAGACCACTATGGGAATGAGCAGTTCTTC. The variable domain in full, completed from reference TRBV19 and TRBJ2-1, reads DGGITQSPKYLFRKEGQNVTLSCEQNLNHDAMYWYRQDPGQGLRLIYYSQIVNDFQKGDIAEGYSVSREKKESFPLTVTSAQKNPTAFYLCASSIDHYGNEQFFGPGTRLTVL.

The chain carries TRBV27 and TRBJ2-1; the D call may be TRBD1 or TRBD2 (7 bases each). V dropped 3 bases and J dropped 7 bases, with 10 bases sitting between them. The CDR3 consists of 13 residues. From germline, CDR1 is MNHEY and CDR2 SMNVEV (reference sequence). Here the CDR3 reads CASSFQGGNEQFF. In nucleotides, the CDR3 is TGTGCCAGCAGTTTTCAGGGGGGGAATGAGCAGTTCTTC.

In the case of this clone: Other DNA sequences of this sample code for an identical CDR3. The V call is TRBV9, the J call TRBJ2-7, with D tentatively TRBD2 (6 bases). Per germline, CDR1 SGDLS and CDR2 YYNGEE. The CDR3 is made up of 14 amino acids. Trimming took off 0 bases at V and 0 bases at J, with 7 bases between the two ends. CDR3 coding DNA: TGTGCCAGCAGCGTAGAGGGACTCTCCTACGAGCAGTACTTC. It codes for CASSVEGLSYEQYF.

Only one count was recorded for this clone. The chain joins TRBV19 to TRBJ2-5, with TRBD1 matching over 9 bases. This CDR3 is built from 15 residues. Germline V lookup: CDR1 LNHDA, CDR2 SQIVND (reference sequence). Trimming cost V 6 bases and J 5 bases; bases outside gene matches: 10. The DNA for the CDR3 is TGTGCCAGTAGCAAGGACAGGGGAATTCCGGAGACCCAGTACTTC. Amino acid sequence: CASSKDRGIPETQYF.

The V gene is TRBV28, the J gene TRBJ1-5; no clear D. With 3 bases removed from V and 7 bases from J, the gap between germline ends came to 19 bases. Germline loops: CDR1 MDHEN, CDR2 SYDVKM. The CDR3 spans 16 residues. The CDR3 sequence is CASSLVVTLNDQPQHF. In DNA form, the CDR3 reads TGTGCCAGCAGTTTGGTGGTAACCCTCAACGACCAGCCCCAGCATTTT. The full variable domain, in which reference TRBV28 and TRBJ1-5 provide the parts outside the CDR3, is DVKVTQSSRYLVKRTGEKVFLECVQDMDHENMFWYRQDPGLGLRLIYFSYDVKMKEKGDIPEGYSVSREKKERFSLILESASTNQTSMYLCASSLVVTLNDQPQHFGDGTRLSIL.

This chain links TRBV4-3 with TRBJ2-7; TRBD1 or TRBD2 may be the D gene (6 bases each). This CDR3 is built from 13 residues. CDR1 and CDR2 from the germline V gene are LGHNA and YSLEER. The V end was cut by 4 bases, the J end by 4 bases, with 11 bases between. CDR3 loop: CASSLKGGYEQYF. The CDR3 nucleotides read TGCGCCAGCAGCCTAAAAGGGGGGTACGAGCAGTACTTC.

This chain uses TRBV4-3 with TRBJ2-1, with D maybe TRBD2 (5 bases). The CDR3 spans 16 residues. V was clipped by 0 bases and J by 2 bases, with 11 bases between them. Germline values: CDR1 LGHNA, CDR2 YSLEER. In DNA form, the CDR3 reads TGCGCCAGCAGCCAAGAACCCCTAGCCACCTACAATGAGCAGTTCTTC. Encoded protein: CASSQEPLATYNEQFF.

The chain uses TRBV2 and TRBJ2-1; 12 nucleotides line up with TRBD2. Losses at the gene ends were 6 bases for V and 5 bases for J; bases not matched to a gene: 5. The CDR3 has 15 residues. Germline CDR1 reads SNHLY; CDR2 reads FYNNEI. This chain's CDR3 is CASSIGLAGHNEQFF. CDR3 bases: TGTGCCAGCAGCATCGGACTAGCGGGACACAATGAGCAGTTCTTC.

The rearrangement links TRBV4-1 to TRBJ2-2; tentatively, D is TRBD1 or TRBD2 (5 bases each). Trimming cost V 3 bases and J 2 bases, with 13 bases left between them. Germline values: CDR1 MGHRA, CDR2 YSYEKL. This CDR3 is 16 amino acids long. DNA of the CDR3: TGCGCCAGCAGCCACCCCGAGGGGATTAACACCGGGGAGCTGTTTTTT. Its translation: CASSHPEGINTGELFF.

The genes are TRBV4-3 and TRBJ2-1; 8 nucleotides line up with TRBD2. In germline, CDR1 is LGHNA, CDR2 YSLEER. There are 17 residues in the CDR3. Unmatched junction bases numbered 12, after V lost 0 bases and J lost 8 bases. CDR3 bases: TGCGCCAGCAGCCAAGATATTTCGCTAGCGGGTTTTTATGAGCAGTTCTTC. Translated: CASSQDISLAGFYEQFF.

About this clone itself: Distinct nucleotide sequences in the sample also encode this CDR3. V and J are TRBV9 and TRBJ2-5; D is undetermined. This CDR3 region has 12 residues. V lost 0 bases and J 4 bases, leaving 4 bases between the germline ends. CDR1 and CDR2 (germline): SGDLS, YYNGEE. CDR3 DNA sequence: TGTGCCAGCAGCGTAGAGGGAGAGACCCAGTACTTC. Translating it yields CASSVEGETQYF.

This CDR3 is CASSFGWAGYEQYF. In DNA, the CDR3 is TGTGCCAGCAGTTTCGGCTGGGCTGGCTACGAGCAGTACTTC. J is TRBJ2-5 and V is TRBV28, with D unresolved. Gene TRBJ2-7 matches the end of the DNA better, so the J call may be wrong. Germline loops: CDR1 MDHEN, CDR2 SYDVKM. CDR3 length equals 14 residues.

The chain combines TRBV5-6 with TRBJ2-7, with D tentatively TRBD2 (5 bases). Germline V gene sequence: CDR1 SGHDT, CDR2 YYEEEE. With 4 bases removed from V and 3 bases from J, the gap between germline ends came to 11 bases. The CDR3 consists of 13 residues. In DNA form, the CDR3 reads TGTGCCAGCAGCCACCGCAGCGGCTACGAGCAGTACTTC. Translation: CASSHRSGYEQYF.

The CDR3 DNA follows: TGTGCCAGCAGCCCCCACTCCGTCGAACAAGAGACCCAGTACTTC. It is translated as CASSPHSVEQETQYF. The chain joins TRBV7-8 to TRBJ2-5; D unclear. Germline values: CDR1 SGHVS, CDR2 FQNEAQ. The CDR3 runs 15 residues. V lost 5 bases to trimming and J lost 2 bases, with 15 bases between them.

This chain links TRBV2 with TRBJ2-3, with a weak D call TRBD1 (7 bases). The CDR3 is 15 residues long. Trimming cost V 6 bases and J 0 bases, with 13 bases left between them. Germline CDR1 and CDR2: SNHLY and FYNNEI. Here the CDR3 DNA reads TGTGCCAGCAGCCTGACAGGGAGGAGCACAGATACGCAGTATTTT. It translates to CASSLTGRSTDTQYF.

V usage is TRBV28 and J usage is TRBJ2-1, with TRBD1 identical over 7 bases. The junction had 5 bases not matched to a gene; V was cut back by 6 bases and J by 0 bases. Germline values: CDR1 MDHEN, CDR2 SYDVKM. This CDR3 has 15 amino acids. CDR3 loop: CASRYGQASYNEQFF. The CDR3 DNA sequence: TGTGCCAGCAGGTACGGACAGGCCTCCTACAATGAGCAGTTCTTC.

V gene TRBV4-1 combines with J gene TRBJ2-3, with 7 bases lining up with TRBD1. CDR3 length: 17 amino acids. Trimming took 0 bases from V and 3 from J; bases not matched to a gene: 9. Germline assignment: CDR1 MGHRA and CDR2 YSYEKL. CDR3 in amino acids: CASSQDGSGRGTDTQYF. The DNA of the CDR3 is TGCGCCAGCAGCCAAGACGGGTCTGGCAGGGGGACAGATACGCAGTATTTT.

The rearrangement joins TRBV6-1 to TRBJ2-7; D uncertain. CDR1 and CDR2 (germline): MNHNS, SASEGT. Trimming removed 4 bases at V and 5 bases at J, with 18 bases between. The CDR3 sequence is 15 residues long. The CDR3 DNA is TGTGCCAGCAGTGTCGGACGCCTAAAGTCCGACGAGCAGTACTTC. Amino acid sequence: CASSVGRLKSDEQYF.

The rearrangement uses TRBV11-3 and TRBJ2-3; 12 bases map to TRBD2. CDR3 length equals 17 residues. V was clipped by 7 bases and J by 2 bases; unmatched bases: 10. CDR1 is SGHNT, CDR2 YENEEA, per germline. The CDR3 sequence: CASTMGLAGTNTDTQYF. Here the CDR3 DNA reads TGTGCCAGCACCATGGGACTAGCGGGCACTAACACAGATACGCAGTATTTT. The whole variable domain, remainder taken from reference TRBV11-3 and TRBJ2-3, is EAGVVQSPRYKIIEKKQPVAFWCNPISGHNTLYWYLQNLGQGPELLIRYENEEAVDDSQLPKDRFSAERLKGVDSTLKIQPAELGDSAVYLCASTMGLAGTNTDTQYFGPGTRLTVL.